This entry describes one T cell receptor (beta chain). Its antigen remains unidentified. Specified time point: baseline pretreatment blood. Treatment described: 15 Gy SBRT to primary tumor, nephrectomy 4 weeks later. Blood was sampled at baseline, 2 weeks and 4 weeks after SBRT. The patient's renal cell carcinoma had clear cell pathology. These data originate in a study of radiation and T cells in renal cell carcinoma. Across the whole study: Nephrectomy followed 15 Gy stereotactic body radiation by 4 weeks.

Measured with immunoSEQ multiplex PCR; TCRdb has only the in-frame clones, and not every one. The data show some 110,000 clones, roughly four fifths seen once. Study-wide results and caveats: Top tumor clonotypes rose in blood 2 weeks post-radiation, then contracted.

CDR1 and CDR2 (germline): MRHNA, SNTAGT. Trimming at V came to 6 bases and at J to 5 bases, leaving 11 bases not matched to a gene. The CDR3 sequence is 15 residues long. The sequence came from a woman aged 60-75 years with renal cell carcinoma. The chain is built from TRBV6-4 and TRBJ2-7, with TRBD2 matching 9 bases. Material: blood, obtained from a patient whose treatment included radiotherapy and nephrectomy. This CDR3 reads CASSLMGLAGDEQYF. DNA for the CDR3: TGTGCCAGCAGCCTCATGGGACTAGCTGGGGACGAGCAGTACTTC.